This T cell receptor beta chain was identified during a study of CD8 T cells in Susac syndrome. Overall study findings and caveats: It was acknowledged in the study that its TCR sequencing and HLA analysis involved a relatively small number of individuals.

CD8+ and CD4+ T cells from blood underwent TCR beta sequencing, which was carried out in a high-throughput format. Control patients had untreated stable or active relapsing-remitting multiple sclerosis by revised McDonald criteria. An amount of RNA that ranged from roughly 0.45 to 1 ug was reverse transcribed with random hexamers. Amplification of the TCR beta CDR3 was carried out by immunoSEQ multiplex PCR, which spanned a total of 54 Vbeta and 13 Jbeta segments. TCRdb reanalysed the immunoSEQ multiplex PCR reads using MiXCR and keeps one entry per CDR3 protein. This repertoire shows 200,000 to 250,000 distinct CDR3 sequences, 95% found once; its top ten account for around 0.076%. Regarding this clonotype: As yet, its antigen is unknown.

From germline, CDR1 is SQVTM and CDR2 ANQGSEA. The V end lost 4 bases, the J end lost 4 bases, and 17 bases lay between the germline ends. The CDR3 contains 15 residues. Sequenced material: CD4+ T cells from PBMCs. The clonotype was recovered from a human donor with multiple sclerosis. The chain carries TRBV29-1 and TRBJ2-1; D perhaps matches TRBD1 (6 bases). In DNA form, the CDR3 reads TGCAGCGTTGCCGACGGTAGGGGGTCGTACAATGAGCAGTTCTTC. Translating it yields CSVADGRGSYNEQFF.